The sequence of this TCR beta chain was determined in a study of T cells in Graves' hyperthyroidism and ophthalmopathy (dated by TCRdb to the late 2010s). In terms of the full investigation: Peripheral blood samples were taken at initial diagnosis, before any treatment was given. To identify TCR V-J signatures that set the groups apart, the researchers used a discovery cohort of about a hundred patients, made up of under 45 with Graves' ophthalmopathy and about 60 with stable Graves' hyperthyroidism. Prospective prediction of ophthalmopathy was tested in an independent validation cohort consisting of 18 hyperthyroidism patients and some 15 patients who later progressed to ophthalmopathy. The approximately 100 discovery patients were divided at random into training and test sets in a 7:3 ratio. In addition, the study compared T-cell repertoires in thyroid tissue and in blood from roughly 6 Graves' hyperthyroidism patients. Following sampling, methimazole starting at 30 mg daily was given to hyperthyroidism patients, and high-dose intravenous methylprednisolone was given to ophthalmopathy patients. TCR Vbeta CDR3 sequencing of 120 to 150 peripheral blood samples (approximately 44 ophthalmopathy, approximately 80 hyperthyroidism and some 17 progressor patients) is reported in the paper.

The TCR beta CDR3 regions were amplified from the RNA transcripts. For the first round of RT-PCR on the TCR CDR3, the HTBI primer set was used together with the Qiagen OneStep RT-PCR kit. The libraries were constructed in a second round of multiplex PCR and then size-selected and purified. The libraries were sequenced on an Illumina HiSeq2000 using paired-end 100 bp reads. Concerning the study's data processing: SOAPnuke was used to process the raw data, removing reads that contained adapters or uncalled bases, had a mean Phred below 15, or lacked an exact match to the constant primer or identifier. High-quality paired reads were merged with COPE v1.2.5, and unique nucleotide sequences were defined as clonotypes. MiTCR v1.1 was used to align the clonotypes against IMGT TRBV, TRBD and TRBJ reference segments. The analysis was restricted to V-J combinations with a frequency above 0.0001, which together covered roughly 99% of the repertoires. A TCS score was defined as the ratio between F50 (clonal expansion) and ExV (chaos), using BLOSUM62-based TCRdist between CDR3 peptides within each V-J. Welch's t-statistics and random forest reduced 500 to 550 V-J features to 13, which were used in a naive Bayes classifier (R e1071). TCRdb reran the public reads through fastp at Q25 and MiXCR, keeping productive beta chains. CDR3 protein duplicates are merged, each entry listing the most common genes and DNA. In this record, the V and J calls reflect TCRdb's handling and not the investigators' own analysis. This sample gives approximately 630,000 distinct CDR3 sequences in total; about 17% of them show up just once. Around 3.9% of the sample is in the top ten clones.

This clonotype has at least ten counts. The specificity of this receptor is unknown. Within one base of it there is no much larger clone, and no base qualities were kept. Based on the germline V gene, the CDR1 and CDR2 sequences are SNHLY and FYNNEI. Trimming takes 6 bases from V and 2 bases from J, and the germline ends sit 15 bases apart. Including the terminal cysteine and phenylalanine, the CDR3 comprises 15 residues. Just the 45-base CDR3 DNA is kept, in frame starting at base 1. The full study reports these points: Sample size was not statistically predetermined, and investigators were not blinded to group allocation. Most expanded thyroid clonotypes (frequency above 0.001) were also detected in blood, suggesting blood repertoires may reflect thyroid immune responses. In validation, progression to ophthalmopathy was predicted by the model with around 70% sensitivity and under 85% specificity, a median of approximately 6.5 months before onset. A 13 V-J signature model separated ophthalmopathy from stable hyperthyroidism, with roughly 88% sensitivity and approximately 81% specificity in cross-validation and 80%/75% in testing.

A patient counted as having stable Graves' hyperthyroidism if no progression to ophthalmopathy occurred over 18 months of follow-up. Hyperthyroidism patients were newly diagnosed, with disease duration under 2 months, and aged 18 to 65 years. The study excluded patients with uncontrolled infections, other autoimmune diseases, pregnancy or lactation. Clinical symptoms, serum thyroxine and TRAb, thyroid ultrasound, and orbital computed tomography formed the basis for the diagnoses. PBMCs were separated from over 9 ml of fresh peripheral blood using Ficoll-Paque density gradient centrifugation. Total RNA was extracted using Trizol reagent, and RNA quality was assessed on an Agilent 2100 Bioanalyzer.

Rearrangement joined TRBV2 to TRBJ2-3; the best D guess is TRBD1, with 6 bases matching. Material for sequencing was blood. This clonotype originated in a woman in her thirties with Graves' hyperthyroidism. The base sequence is TGTGCCAGCAGGCCAGACAGGAGATACACAGATACGCAGTATTTT. Its amino acids are CASRPDRRYTDTQYF.